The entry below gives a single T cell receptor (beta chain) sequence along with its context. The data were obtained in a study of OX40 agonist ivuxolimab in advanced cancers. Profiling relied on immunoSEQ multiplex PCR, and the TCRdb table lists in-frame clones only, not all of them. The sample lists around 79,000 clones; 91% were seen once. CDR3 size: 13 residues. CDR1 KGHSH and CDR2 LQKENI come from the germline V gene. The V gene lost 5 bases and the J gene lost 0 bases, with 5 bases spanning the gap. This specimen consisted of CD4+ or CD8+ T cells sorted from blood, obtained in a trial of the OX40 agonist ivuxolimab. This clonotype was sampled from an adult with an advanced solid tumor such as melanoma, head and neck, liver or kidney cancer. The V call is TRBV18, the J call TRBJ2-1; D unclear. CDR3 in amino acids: CASSESSYNEQFF. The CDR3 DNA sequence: TGTGCCAGCTCAGAAAGCTCCTACAATGAGCAGTTCTTC.